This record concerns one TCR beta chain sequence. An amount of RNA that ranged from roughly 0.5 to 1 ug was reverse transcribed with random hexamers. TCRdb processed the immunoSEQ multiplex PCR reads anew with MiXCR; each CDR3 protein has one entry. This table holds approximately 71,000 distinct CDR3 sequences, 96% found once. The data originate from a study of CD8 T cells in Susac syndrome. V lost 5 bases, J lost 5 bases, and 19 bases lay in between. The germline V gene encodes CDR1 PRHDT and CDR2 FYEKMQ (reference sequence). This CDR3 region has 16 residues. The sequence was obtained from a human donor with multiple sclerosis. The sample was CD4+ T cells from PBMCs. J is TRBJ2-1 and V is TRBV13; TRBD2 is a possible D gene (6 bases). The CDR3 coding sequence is TGTGCCAGCAGCGCCCGGGGGAGCGGGCGCAACAATGAGCAGTTCTTC. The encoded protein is CASSARGSGRNNEQFF.